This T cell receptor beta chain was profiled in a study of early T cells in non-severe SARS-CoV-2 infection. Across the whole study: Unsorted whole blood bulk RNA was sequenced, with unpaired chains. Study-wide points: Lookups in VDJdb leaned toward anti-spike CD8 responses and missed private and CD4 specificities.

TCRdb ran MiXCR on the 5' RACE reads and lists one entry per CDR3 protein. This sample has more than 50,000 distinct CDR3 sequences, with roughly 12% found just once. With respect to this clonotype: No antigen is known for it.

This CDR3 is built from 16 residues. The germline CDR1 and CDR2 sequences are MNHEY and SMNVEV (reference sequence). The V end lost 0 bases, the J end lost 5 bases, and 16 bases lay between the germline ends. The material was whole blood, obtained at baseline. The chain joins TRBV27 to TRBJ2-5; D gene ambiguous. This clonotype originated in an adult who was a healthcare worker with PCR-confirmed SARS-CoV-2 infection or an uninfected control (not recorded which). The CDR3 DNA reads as TGTGCCAGCAGTTTATCGTGGGCAGGAGATGGGGAGACCCAGTACTTC. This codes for CASSLSWAGDGETQYF.